The 31 T cell receptor beta chains below come from one sample, sequenced in a study of shared clonotypes between healthy human individuals. Method: immunoSEQ multiplex PCR; TCRdb's copy keeps in-frame clones and lacks some. Among 2 million to 2.5 million clones listed, approximately 90% were seen once. Sequenced material: naive CD4+ T cells from PBMCs. Regarding subset: CD45RA+ positively selected. The receptors shown here come from a man aged 18 to 30 in good health. Some clones in this sample may be carry-over from other donors' samples.

The chain combines TRBV11-2 with TRBJ2-7; 10 nucleotides agree with TRBD2. V dropped 1 base and J dropped 3; count of bases not matched to a gene: 9. Germline loops: CDR1 SGHAT, CDR2 FQNNGV. CDR3 length: 17 amino acids. CDR3 DNA: TGTGCCAGCAGCTTAGTGGTCGTGGCTAGCGGGAGCTACGAGCAGTACTTC. Amino acid sequence: CASSLVVVASGSYEQYF. Full variable domain (rest looked up from reference TRBV11-2 and TRBJ2-7): EAGVAQSPRYKIIEKRQSVAFWCNPISGHATLYWYQQILGQGPKLLIQFQNNGVVDDSQLPKDRFSAERLKGVDSTLKIQPAKLEDSAVYLCASSLVVVASGSYEQYFGPGTRLTVT.

In its sample, this clone was seen once. The chain couples TRBV28 to TRBJ2-3; tentatively, D is TRBD2 (5 bases). Trimming took off 6 bases at V and 2 bases at J, with 12 bases between the two ends. The CDR3 length is 14 residues. Germline CDR1 is MDHEN and CDR2 is SYDVKM. The CDR3: CASRSGMYTDTQYF. Here the CDR3 DNA reads TGTGCCAGCAGATCGGGGATGTACACAGATACGCAGTATTTT.

The chain combines TRBV18 with TRBJ1-1; D ambiguous. CDR1 is KGHSH, CDR2 LQKENI, per germline. The CDR3 consists of 14 residues. V was clipped by 6 bases and J by 0 bases, with 11 bases between them. CDR3 nucleotide sequence: TGTGCCAGCTCGTCGACACCTATGAACACTGAAGCTTTCTTT. This translates into CASSSTPMNTEAFF.

V usage is TRBV21-1 and J usage is TRBJ2-2; TRBD1, as called in the table, went unchecked against the DNA. TRBV21-1 is listed as a pseudogene. The CDR3 is made up of 12 amino acids. As DNA, the CDR3 is TGTGCCAGCAGCCTCAGTACCGGGGAGCTGTTTTTT. Its translation: CASSLSTGELFF.

The V call is TRBV28, the J call TRBJ1-2, with D possibly matching TRBD1 (6 bases). This CDR3 comprises 16 residues. V lost 2 bases and J 3 bases, leaving 16 bases between the germline ends. Germline-derived CDR1 and CDR2 are MDHEN and SYDVKM. The CDR3: CASSLGRQGIHYGYTF. The CDR3 nucleotides are TGTGCCAGCAGTTTAGGTCGGCAGGGGATTCACTATGGCTACACCTTC.

The chain is built from TRBV28 and TRBJ1-4; tentative D call: TRBD1 (6 bases). The germline gives CDR1 MDHEN, CDR2 SYDVKM. Trimming stripped 10 bases from V and 7 bases from J, with 19 bases between. This CDR3 spans 14 amino acids. The CDR3 DNA sequence: TGTGCCACCTCGGGAGGGACAAACCGTGAAAAACTGTTTTTT. It codes for CATSGGTNREKLFF.

The rearrangement links TRBV6-1 to TRBJ2-3; D unresolved. This CDR3 has 14 amino acids. The germline CDR1 and CDR2 sequences are MNHNS and SASEGT. V gave up 2 bases and J gave up 0 bases, with 6 bases separating them. The CDR3 coding sequence is TGTGCCAGCAGTGAATTTGCTAGCACAGATACGCAGTATTTT. Translating gives CASSEFASTDTQYF.

The chain recombines TRBV6-1 with TRBJ1-5, with unresolved D. The germline V gene has CDR1 MNHNS and CDR2 SASEGT. This CDR3 is 16 amino acids long. The V gene lost 1 base and the J gene lost 0 bases, with 10 bases spanning the gap. The CDR3, as DNA: TGTGCCAGCAGTGAAGGTCTCAGCTATAGCAATCAGCCCCAGCATTTT. Amino acid sequence: CASSEGLSYSNQPQHF.

This clone was found once. This sample also contains other DNA sequences that code for the same CDR3. This chain uses TRBV19 with TRBJ2-2; perhaps TRBD1 as D (6 bases). CDR1 is LNHDA and CDR2 is SQIVND in the germline V gene (reference sequence). Trimming pared 5 bases from V and 4 bases from J, leaving 11 bases between. The CDR3 is 14 residues long. In DNA, the CDR3 is TGTGCCAGTAGTCCCCAGGGGTCCACCGGGGAGCTGTTTTTT. It encodes CASSPQGSTGELFF.

The V gene is TRBV7-2, the J gene TRBJ1-1; possibly TRBD1 for D (5 bases). Germline CDR1 reads SGHTA; CDR2 reads FQGNSA. This CDR3 region has 15 residues. V was clipped by 5 bases and J by 4 bases, with 17 bases between them. The DNA of the CDR3 is TGTGCCAGCAGCCCGCCCCGGGGAGGGGCCACTGAAGCTTTCTTT. It codes for CASSPPRGGATEAFF.

The CDR3 protein is CASSAGQTLRQPQHF. The DNA for the CDR3 is TGTGCCAGCAGTGCCGGCCAAACGTTAAGGCAGCCCCAGCATTTT. The V call is TRBV6-1, the J call TRBJ1-5; D remains unclear. The ends were cut back, 4 bases at V and 7 bases at J, with 17 bases in the middle. The length of the CDR3 is 15 residues. Germline V gives CDR1 MNHNS, CDR2 SASEGT.

Points on this clone: The sample has other DNA sequences that encode this CDR3 too. V is TRBV27 and J is TRBJ2-2; maybe TRBD2 (5 bases). Per germline, CDR1 MNHEY and CDR2 SMNVEV (reference sequence). Trimming took off 1 base at V and 3 bases at J, with 9 bases between the two ends. The CDR3 spans 15 residues. CDR3 nucleotide sequence: TGTGCCAGCAGTTTATTAGGGCGGGACACCGGGGAGCTGTTTTTT. Amino acids: CASSLLGRDTGELFF.

Remarks on this clone: Other DNA sequences in the same sample also yield this CDR3. The DNA of the CDR3 is TGTGCCAGCAGCTTAGCAGCGGTCTCCTACAATGAGCAGTTCTTC. Protein sequence: CASSLAAVSYNEQFF. The chain couples TRBV7-6 to TRBJ2-1, with D perhaps TRBD2 (5 bases). The CDR3 has 15 residues. V was pared by 0 bases and J by 0 bases, with 6 bases between. CDR1 and CDR2 from the germline V gene are SGHVS and FNYEAQ.

This chain joins TRBV11-2 and TRBJ2-2, with D possibly matching TRBD2 (7 bases). The V end lost 4 bases, the J end lost 5 bases, and 20 bases lay between the germline ends. Germline assignment: CDR1 SGHAT and CDR2 FQNNGV. The CDR3 is made up of 17 amino acids. DNA for the CDR3: TGTGCCAGCAGCTCCAGAGGGGCGAAGGGGGGGACCGGGGAGCTGTTTTTT. Translating it yields CASSSRGAKGGTGELFF.

This clone was seen a single time. This chain uses TRBV6-5 with TRBJ2-2; maybe TRBD1 (7 bases). V was cut by 1 base and J by 4 bases, with 13 bases left in between. The CDR3 sequence is 16 residues long. Germline lookup yields CDR1 MNHEY and CDR2 SVGAGI. CDR3 sequence: CASSYFGQGGTGELFF. CDR3 sequence (DNA): TGTGCCAGCAGTTACTTCGGTCAGGGGGGCACCGGGGAGCTGTTTTTT.

The V and J genes are TRBV2 and TRBJ1-4; D ambiguous. V was trimmed by 3 bases and J by 7 bases, leaving 6 bases between them. The CDR3 spans 12 residues. Germline V gene lookup returns CDR1 SNHLY and CDR2 FYNNEI. The CDR3 DNA reads TGTGCCAGCAGTGATACGGGTGAAAAACTGTTTTTT. Translation: CASSDTGEKLFF. Complete variable domain (other parts from reference TRBV2 and TRBJ1-4): EPEVTQTPSHQVTQMGQEVILRCVPISNHLYFYWYRQILGQKVEFLVSFYNNEISEKSEIFDDQFSVERPDGSNFTLKIRSTKLEDSAMYFCASSDTGEKLFFGSGTQLSVL.

The J gene is TRBJ2-7, the V gene TRBV15; 10 bases line up with TRBD2. Germline CDR1 and CDR2: LNHNV and YYDKDF (reference sequence). The CDR3 extends over 16 amino acids. V lost 8 bases, J lost 2 bases, and 12 bases stayed unmatched. CDR3 region: CATSLYGLAGAYEQYF. The CDR3 nucleotides read TGTGCCACCTCTCTCTACGGGCTAGCGGGAGCCTACGAGCAGTACTTC. Based on the CDR3 plus reference TRBV15 and TRBJ2-7, the full variable domain is DAMVIQNPRYQVTQFGKPVTLSCSQTLNHNVMYWYQQKSSQAPKLLFHYYDKDFNNEADTPDNFQSRRPNTSFCFLDIRSPGLGDTAMYLCATSLYGLAGAYEQYFGPGTRLTVT.

This sequence joins TRBV28 and TRBJ1-4; unclear D gene. The germline gives CDR1 MDHEN, CDR2 SYDVKM. The V gene lost 7 bases and the J gene lost 7 bases, with 19 bases spanning the gap. This CDR3 has 15 amino acids. The CDR3 nucleotides read TGTGCCAGCATCTCGCCCCGTCGGGGAGGTGAAAAACTGTTTTTT. This gives the protein CASISPRRGGEKLFF.

The rearrangement links TRBV30 to TRBJ1-5; perhaps TRBD1 as D (5 bases). The CDR3 is 12 residues long. Germline V gene data show CDR1 as GTSNPN and CDR2 as SVGIG (reference sequence). V shed 2 bases and J shed 5 bases, with 7 bases lying between them. In DNA form, the CDR3 reads TGTGCCTGGAGTCAGGGCCATCAGCCCCAGCATTTT. Protein sequence: CAWSQGHQPQHF.

The chain employs TRBV18 and TRBJ1-4; D is unclear. This CDR3 is built from 15 residues. Germline loops: CDR1 KGHSH, CDR2 LQKENI. V was clipped by 4 bases and J by 4 bases, with 13 bases between them. The CDR3 DNA is TGTGCCAGCTCACAAGGCCGGGAGTATAATGAAAAACTGTTTTTT. Its protein is CASSQGREYNEKLFF.

CDR3 sequence reads: CAWSVSRWDINEKLFF. In DNA, the CDR3 is TGTGCCTGGAGTGTTAGTCGATGGGACATTAATGAAAAACTGTTTTTT. The gene calls are TRBV30 and TRBJ1-4; possibly TRBD1 for D (6 bases). Trimming removed 0 bases from V and 4 bases from J, with 15 bases in between. Looked up from germline, CDR1 is GTSNPN and CDR2 is SVGIG (reference sequence). The CDR3 has 16 amino acids.

This chain uses TRBV28 with TRBJ2-3; 7 bases line up with TRBD1. Germline loops: CDR1 MDHEN, CDR2 SYDVKM. CDR3 length: 14 residues. Trimming removed 6 bases from V and 5 bases from J; junction bases left unmatched: 8. In nucleotides, the CDR3 is TGTGCCAGCAGCAGACAGGGTGGGCGAGATACGCAGTATTTT. The encoded protein is CASSRQGGRDTQYF.

In the case of this clone: Other DNA sequences of this sample code for an identical CDR3. The chain is built from TRBV9 and TRBJ1-3, with D possibly being TRBD1 (6 bases). From germline, CDR1 is SGDLS and CDR2 YYNGEE. The length of the CDR3 is 16 residues. V lost 0 bases and J 0 bases, leaving 10 bases between the germline ends. The CDR3 sequence: CASSVAGADSGNTIYF. DNA for the CDR3: TGTGCCAGCAGCGTAGCAGGGGCCGACTCTGGAAACACCATATATTTT. The full variable domain, rest sourced from reference TRBV9 and TRBJ1-3, is DSGVTQTPKHLITATGQRVTLRCSPRSGDLSVYWYQQSLDQGLQFLIQYYNGEERAKGNILERFSAQQFPDLHSELNLSSLELGDSALYFCASSVAGADSGNTIYFGEGSWLTVV.

The chain combines TRBV28 with TRBJ1-5; no clear D gene. The CDR3 has 16 amino acids. V gave up 3 bases and J gave up 6 bases, with 18 bases separating them. Germline CDR1 and CDR2: MDHEN and SYDVKM. The CDR3 DNA sequence: TGTGCCAGCAGTTTCCGAGGGCCCCCGGCGGGTCAGCCCCAGCATTTT. Its translation is CASSFRGPPAGQPQHF.

The genes are TRBV10-3 and TRBJ2-3, with TRBD2 identical over 11 bases. J lost 0 bases, V lost 6 bases, and 5 bases had no gene match. Germline V gene lookup returns CDR1 ENHRY and CDR2 SYGVKD. The CDR3 extends over 16 amino acids. CDR3 DNA sequence: TGTGCCATCAGGGGGACTAGCGGATCTAGCACAGATACGCAGTATTTT. Translation gives CAIRGTSGSSTDTQYF.

The chain couples TRBV7-8 to TRBJ1-5; 7 nucleotides agree with TRBD1. The germline CDR1 and CDR2 sequences are SGHVS and FQNEAQ. The length of the CDR3 is 13 residues. Unmatched junction bases numbered 0, after V lost 5 bases and J lost 2 bases. In DNA form, the CDR3 reads TGTGCCAGCAGCGACAGGGGCAATCAGCCCCAGCATTTT. It is translated as CASSDRGNQPQHF.

J is TRBJ2-7 and V is TRBV5-1; tentatively, D is TRBD1 (5 bases). CDR3 length equals 16 residues. V was shortened by 0 bases and J by 3 bases, with 16 bases between the two germline ends. Germline loops: CDR1 SGHRS, CDR2 YFSETQ. The CDR3 loop is CASSLGTRGVYYEQYF. CDR3 coding DNA: TGCGCCAGCAGCTTGGGGACAAGGGGCGTGTACTACGAGCAGTACTTC.

The chain uses TRBV10-3 and TRBJ2-1, with 9 bases identical to TRBD2. Germline V gene lookup returns CDR1 ENHRY and CDR2 SYGVKD. This CDR3 comprises 17 residues. Germline trimming cut 3 bases from V and 2 bases from J; bases unmatched to any gene: 8. CDR3: CAISDWEREAPYNEQFF. Written as DNA, the CDR3 is TGTGCCATCAGTGATTGGGAGCGGGAGGCCCCCTACAATGAGCAGTTCTTC.

The V call is TRBV7-3, the J call TRBJ2-2, with 9 bases identical to TRBD1. The CDR3 is made up of 16 amino acids. From germline, CDR1 is SGHTA and CDR2 FQGTGA. The ends lost 2 bases at V and 3 bases at J; junction bases unmatched: 4. Here the CDR3 reads CASSLEGQGDTGELFF. DNA for the CDR3: TGTGCCAGCAGCTTAGAGGGACAGGGTGACACCGGGGAGCTGTTTTTT.

The chain combines TRBV14 with TRBJ2-7; unclear D gene. Trimming took off 1 base at V and 2 bases at J, with 9 bases between the two ends. CDR1 and CDR2 from the germline V gene are SGHDN and FVKESK. This CDR3 has 14 amino acids. The CDR3 protein is CASSQVGYTYEQYF. In nucleotides, the CDR3 is TGTGCCAGCAGCCAAGTTGGGTACACCTACGAGCAGTACTTC.

V and J are TRBV6-5 and TRBJ2-7, with a weak D call TRBD2 (7 bases). Germline assignment: CDR1 MNHEY and CDR2 SVGAGI. The V end was cut by 5 bases, the J end by 2 bases, with 13 bases between. The CDR3 sequence is 14 residues long. Here the CDR3 DNA reads TGTGCCAGCAGTCCCCTCGGGGGGCCCTACGAGCAGTACTTC. Residues: CASSPLGGPYEQYF.